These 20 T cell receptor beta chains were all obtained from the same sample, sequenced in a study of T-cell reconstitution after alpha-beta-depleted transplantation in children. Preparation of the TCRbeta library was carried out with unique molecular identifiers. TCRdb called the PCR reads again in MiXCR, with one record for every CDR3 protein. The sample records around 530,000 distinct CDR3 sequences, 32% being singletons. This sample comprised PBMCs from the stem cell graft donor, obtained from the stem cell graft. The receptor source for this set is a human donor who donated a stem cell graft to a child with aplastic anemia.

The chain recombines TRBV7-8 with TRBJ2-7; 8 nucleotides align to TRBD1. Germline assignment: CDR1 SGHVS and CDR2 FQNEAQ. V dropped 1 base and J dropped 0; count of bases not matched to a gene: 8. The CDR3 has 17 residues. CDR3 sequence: CASSLVSGTGSSYEQYF. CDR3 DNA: TGTGCCAGCAGCTTAGTATCCGGGACAGGCAGCTCCTACGAGCAGTACTTC.

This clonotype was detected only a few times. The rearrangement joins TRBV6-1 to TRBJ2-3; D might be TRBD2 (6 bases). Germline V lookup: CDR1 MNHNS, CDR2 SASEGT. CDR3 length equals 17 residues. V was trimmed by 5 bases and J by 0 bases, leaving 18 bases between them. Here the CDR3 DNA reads TGTGCCAGCAGTCAAGGCCCTAGGAGCGGGAGCACAGATACGCAGTATTTT. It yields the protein CASSQGPRSGSTDTQYF.

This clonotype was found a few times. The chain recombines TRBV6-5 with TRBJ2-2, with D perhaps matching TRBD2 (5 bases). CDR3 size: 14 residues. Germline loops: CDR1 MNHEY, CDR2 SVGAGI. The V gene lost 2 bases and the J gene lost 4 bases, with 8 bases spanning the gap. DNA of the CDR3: TGTGCCAGCAGTTACGGGAGAGCCACCGGGGAGCTGTTTTTT. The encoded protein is CASSYGRATGELFF.

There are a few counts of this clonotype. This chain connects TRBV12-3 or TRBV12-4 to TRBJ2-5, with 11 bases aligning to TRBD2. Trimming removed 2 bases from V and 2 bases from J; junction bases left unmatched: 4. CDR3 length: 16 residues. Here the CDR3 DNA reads TGTGCCAGCAGTTTATGGCTAGCGGGGGGACAAGAGACCCAGTACTTC. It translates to CASSLWLAGGQETQYF.

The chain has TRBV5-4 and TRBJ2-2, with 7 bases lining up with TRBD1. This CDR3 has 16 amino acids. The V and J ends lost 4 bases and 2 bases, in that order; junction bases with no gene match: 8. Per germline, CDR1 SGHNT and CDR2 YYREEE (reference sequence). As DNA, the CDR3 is TGTGCCAGCAGCAGCAGGACAGGTGGAAACACCGGGGAGCTGTTTTTT. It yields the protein CASSSRTGGNTGELFF.

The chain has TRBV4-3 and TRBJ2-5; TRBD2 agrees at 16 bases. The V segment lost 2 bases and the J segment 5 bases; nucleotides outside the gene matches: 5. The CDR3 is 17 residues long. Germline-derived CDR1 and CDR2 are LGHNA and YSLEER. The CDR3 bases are TGCGCCAGCAGCCAAACGGGACTAGCGGGAGGGCGCGAGACCCAGTACTTC. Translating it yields CASSQTGLAGGRETQYF.

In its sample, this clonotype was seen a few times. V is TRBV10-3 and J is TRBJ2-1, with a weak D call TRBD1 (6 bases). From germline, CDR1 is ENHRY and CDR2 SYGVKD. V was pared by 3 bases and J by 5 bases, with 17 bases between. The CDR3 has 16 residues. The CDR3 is CAISDKTGQGNNEQFF. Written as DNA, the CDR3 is TGTGCCATCAGTGATAAAACAGGGCAGGGGAACAATGAGCAGTTCTTC.

The CDR3 loop is CASSLPPSYNEQFF. DNA of the CDR3: TGTGCCAGCAGCTTACCGCCGAGTTACAATGAGCAGTTCTTC. The chain recombines TRBV7-9 with TRBJ2-1; no definite D call. CDR3 length equals 14 residues. From germline, CDR1 is SEHNR and CDR2 FQNEAQ (reference sequence). The V gene lost 2 bases and the J gene lost 4 bases, with 9 bases spanning the gap.

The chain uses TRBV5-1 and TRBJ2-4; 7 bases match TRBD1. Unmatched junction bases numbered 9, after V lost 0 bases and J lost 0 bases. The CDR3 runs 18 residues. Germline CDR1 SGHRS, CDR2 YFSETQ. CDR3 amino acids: CASSLVGQGQVAKNIQYF. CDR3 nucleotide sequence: TGCGCCAGCAGCTTGGTGGGACAAGGACAGGTAGCCAAAAACATTCAGTACTTC.

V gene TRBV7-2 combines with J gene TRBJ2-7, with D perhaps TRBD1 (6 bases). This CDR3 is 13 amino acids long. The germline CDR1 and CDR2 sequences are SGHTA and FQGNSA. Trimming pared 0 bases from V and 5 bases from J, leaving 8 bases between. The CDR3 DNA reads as TGTGCCAGCAGCTTAGCGGGGGCACACGAGCAGTACGTC. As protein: CASSLAGAHEQYV.

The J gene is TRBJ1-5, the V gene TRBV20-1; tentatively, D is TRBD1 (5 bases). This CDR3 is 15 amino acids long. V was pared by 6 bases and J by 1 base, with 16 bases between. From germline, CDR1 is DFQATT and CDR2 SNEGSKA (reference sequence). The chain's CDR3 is CSAVVGAASNQPQHF. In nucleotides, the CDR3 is TGCAGTGCCGTAGTAGGGGCAGCCAGCAATCAGCCCCAGCATTTT.

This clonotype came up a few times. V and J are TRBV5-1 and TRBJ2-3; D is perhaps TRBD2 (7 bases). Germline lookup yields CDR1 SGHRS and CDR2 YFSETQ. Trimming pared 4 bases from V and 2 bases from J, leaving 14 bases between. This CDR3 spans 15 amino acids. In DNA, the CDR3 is TGCGCCAGCAGCCCTGAACGGGGGGCCACAGATACGCAGTATTTT. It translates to CASSPERGATDTQYF.

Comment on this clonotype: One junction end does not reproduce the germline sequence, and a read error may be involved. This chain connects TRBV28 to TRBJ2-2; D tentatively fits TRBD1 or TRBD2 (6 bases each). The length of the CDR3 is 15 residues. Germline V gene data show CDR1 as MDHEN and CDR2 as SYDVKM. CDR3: CASILQGGNTGELFF. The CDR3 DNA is TGTGCCAGCATTTTACAGGGAGGGAACACCGGGGAGCTGTTTTTT. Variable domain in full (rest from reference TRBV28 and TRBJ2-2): DVKVTQSSRYLVKRTGEKVFLECVQDMDHENMFWYRQDPGLGLRLIYFSYDVKMKEKGDIPEGYSVSREKKERFSLILESASTNQTSMYLCASILQGGNTGELFFGEGSRLTVL.

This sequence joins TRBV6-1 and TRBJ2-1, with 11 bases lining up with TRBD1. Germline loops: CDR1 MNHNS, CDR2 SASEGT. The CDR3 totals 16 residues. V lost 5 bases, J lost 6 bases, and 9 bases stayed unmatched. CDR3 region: CASSQYGTGGVNEQFF. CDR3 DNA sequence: TGTGCCAGCAGTCAGTATGGGACAGGGGGAGTCAATGAGCAGTTCTTC.

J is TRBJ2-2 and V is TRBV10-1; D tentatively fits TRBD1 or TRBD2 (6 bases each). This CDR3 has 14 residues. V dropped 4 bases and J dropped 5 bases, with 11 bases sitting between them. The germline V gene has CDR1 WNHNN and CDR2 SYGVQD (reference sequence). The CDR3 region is CASSVGGRTGELFF. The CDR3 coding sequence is TGCGCCAGCAGTGTTGGGGGGCGGACCGGGGAGCTGTTTTTT.

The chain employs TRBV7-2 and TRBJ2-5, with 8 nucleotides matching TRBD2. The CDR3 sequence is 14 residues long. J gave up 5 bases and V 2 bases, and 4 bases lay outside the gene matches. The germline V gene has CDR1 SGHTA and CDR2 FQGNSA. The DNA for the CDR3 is TGTGCCAGCAGCTTATACCCGGGGGGGGAGACCCAGTACTTC. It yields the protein CASSLYPGGETQYF.

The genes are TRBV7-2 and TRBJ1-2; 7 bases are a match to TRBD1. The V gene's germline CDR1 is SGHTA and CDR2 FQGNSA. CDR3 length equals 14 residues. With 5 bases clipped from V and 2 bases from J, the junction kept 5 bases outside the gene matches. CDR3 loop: CASSPGQVNYGYTF. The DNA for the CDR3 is TGTGCCAGCAGCCCCGGACAGGTGAACTATGGCTACACCTTC.

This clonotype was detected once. The CDR3 loop is CASSAQGTGTDTQYF. As DNA, the CDR3 is TGTGCCAGCAGTGCCCAGGGTACTGGGACAGATACGCAGTATTTT. The chain carries TRBV6-2 or TRBV6-3 and TRBJ2-3, with D maybe TRBD1 (5 bases). The CDR3 covers 15 residues. V gave up 5 bases and J gave up 3 bases, with 15 bases separating them. The germline gives CDR1 MNHEY, CDR2 SVGEGT.

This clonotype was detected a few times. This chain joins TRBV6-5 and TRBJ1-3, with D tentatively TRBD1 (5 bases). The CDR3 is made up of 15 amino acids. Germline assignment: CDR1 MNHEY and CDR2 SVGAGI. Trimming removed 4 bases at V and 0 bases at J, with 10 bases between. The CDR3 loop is CASSFTGGSGNTIYF. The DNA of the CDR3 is TGTGCCAGCAGTTTCACCGGGGGCTCTGGAAACACCATATATTTT.

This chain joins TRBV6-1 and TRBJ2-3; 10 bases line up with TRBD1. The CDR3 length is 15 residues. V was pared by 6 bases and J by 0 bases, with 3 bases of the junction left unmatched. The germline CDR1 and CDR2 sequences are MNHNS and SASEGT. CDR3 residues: CASRLDRGSTDTQYF. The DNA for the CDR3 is TGTGCCAGCAGGCTGGACAGGGGGAGCACAGATACGCAGTATTTT.